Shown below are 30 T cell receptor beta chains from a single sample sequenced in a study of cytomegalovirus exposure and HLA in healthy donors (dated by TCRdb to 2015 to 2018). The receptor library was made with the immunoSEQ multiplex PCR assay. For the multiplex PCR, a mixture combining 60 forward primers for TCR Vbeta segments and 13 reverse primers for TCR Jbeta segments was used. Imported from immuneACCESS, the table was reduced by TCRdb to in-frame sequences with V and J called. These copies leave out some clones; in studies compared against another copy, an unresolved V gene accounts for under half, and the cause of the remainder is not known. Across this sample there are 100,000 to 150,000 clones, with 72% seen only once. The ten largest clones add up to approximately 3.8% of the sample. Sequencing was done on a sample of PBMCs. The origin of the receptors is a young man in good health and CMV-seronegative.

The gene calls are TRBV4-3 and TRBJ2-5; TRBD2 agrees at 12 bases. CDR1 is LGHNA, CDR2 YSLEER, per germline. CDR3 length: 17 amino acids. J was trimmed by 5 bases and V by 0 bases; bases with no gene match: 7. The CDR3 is CASSQDGGLAGGETQYF. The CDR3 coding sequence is TGCGCCAGCAGCCAAGACGGGGGCCTAGCGGGGGGGGAGACCCAGTACTTC.

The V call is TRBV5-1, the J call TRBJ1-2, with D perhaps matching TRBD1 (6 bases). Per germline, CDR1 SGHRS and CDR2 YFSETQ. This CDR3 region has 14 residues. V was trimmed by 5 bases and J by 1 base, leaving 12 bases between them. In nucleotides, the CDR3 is TGCGCCAGCAGATCCCAGGGGATTAACTATGGCTACACCTTC. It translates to CASRSQGINYGYTF.

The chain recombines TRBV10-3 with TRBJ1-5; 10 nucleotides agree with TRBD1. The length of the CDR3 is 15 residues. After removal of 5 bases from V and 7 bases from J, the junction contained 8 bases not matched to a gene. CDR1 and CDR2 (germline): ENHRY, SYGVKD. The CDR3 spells CAISRDRGASQPQHF. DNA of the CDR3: TGTGCCATCAGTAGGGACAGGGGAGCTAGCCAGCCCCAGCATTTT.

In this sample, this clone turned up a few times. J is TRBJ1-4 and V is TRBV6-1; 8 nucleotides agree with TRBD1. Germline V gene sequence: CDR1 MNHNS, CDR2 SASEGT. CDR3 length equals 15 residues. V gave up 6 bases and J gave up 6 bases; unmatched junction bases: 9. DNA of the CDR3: TGTGCCAGCAGATTAACCGCAGGGGGCGATGAAAAACTGTTTTTT. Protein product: CASRLTAGGDEKLFF.

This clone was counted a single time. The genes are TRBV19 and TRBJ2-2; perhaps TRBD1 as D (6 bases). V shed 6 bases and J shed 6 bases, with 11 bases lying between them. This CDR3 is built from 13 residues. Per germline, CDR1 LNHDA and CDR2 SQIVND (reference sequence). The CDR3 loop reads CASREGVPGELFF. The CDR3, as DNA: TGTGCCAGTAGAGAGGGGGTCCCCGGGGAGCTGTTTTTT.

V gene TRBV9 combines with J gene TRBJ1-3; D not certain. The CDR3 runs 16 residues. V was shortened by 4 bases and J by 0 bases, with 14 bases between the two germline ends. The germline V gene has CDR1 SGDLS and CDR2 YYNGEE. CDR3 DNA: TGTGCCAGCAGCCCTTCGTCGGGTCTCTCTGGAAACACCATATATTTT. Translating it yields CASSPSSGLSGNTIYF.

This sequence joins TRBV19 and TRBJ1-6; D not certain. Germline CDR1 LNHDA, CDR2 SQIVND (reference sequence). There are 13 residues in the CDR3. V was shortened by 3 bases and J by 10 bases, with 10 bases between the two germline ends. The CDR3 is CASSIGRESPLHF. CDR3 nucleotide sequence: TGTGCCAGTAGTATTGGGAGAGAGTCACCCCTCCACTTT.

CDR3 in amino acids: CASSPTGYSNQPQHF. Written as DNA, the CDR3 is TGTGCCAGTAGTCCAACGGGGTATAGCAATCAGCCCCAGCATTTT. This chain connects TRBV19 to TRBJ1-5; D not resolved. The germline V and J ends were trimmed by 5 bases and 0 bases, with 11 bases remaining between them. The CDR3 contains 15 residues. Germline V gene lookup returns CDR1 LNHDA and CDR2 SQIVND (reference sequence).

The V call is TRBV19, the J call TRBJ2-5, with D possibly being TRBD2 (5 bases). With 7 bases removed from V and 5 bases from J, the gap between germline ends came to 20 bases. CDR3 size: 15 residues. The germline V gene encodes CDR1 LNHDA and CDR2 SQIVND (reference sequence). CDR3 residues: CASNSFEGAGETQYF. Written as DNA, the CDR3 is TGTGCCAGTAACTCTTTCGAGGGAGCTGGGGAGACCCAGTACTTC.

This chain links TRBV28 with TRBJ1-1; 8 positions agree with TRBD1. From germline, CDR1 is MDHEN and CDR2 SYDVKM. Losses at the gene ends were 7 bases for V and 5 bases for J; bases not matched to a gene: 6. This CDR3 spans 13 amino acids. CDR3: CASIQGARTEAFF. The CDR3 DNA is TGTGCCAGCATCCAGGGGGCGAGGACTGAAGCTTTCTTT.

The CDR3 DNA is TGTGCCAGCAGCATAGGACTAGCGGGGGTACTCCAAGAGACCCAGTACTTC. Encoded protein: CASSIGLAGVLQETQYF. This chain joins TRBV7-8 and TRBJ2-5; 13 positions agree with TRBD2. This CDR3 has 17 residues. The V and J ends lost 5 bases and 1 base, in that order; junction bases with no gene match: 7. The germline CDR1 and CDR2 sequences are SGHVS and FQNEAQ.

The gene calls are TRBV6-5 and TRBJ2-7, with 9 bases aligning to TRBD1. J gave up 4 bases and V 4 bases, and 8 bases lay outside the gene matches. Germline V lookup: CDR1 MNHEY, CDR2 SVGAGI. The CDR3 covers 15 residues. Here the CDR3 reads CASSSPGQGSYEQYF. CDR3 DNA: TGTGCCAGCAGTTCTCCGGGACAGGGCTCTTACGAGCAGTACTTC.

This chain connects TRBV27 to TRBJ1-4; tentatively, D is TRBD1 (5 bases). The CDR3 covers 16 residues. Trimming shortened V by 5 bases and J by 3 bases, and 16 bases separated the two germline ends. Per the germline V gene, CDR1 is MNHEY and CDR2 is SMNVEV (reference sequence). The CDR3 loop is CASSPSWGDANEKLFF. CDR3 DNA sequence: TGTGCCAGCAGTCCGTCCTGGGGGGATGCTAATGAAAAACTGTTTTTT. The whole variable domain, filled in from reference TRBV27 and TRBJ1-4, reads EAQVTQNPRYLITVTGKKLTVTCSQNMNHEYMSWYRQDPGLGLRQIYYSMNVEVTDKGDVPEGYKVSRKEKRNFPLILESPSPNQTSLYFCASSPSWGDANEKLFFGSGTQLSVL.

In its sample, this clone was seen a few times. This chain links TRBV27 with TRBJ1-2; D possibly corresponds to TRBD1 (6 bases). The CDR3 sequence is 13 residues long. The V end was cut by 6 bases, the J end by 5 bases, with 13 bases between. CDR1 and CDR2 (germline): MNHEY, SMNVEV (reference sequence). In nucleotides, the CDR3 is TGTGCCAGCAGGCTAAAACAGGGATATGGCTACACCTTC. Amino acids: CASRLKQGYGYTF.

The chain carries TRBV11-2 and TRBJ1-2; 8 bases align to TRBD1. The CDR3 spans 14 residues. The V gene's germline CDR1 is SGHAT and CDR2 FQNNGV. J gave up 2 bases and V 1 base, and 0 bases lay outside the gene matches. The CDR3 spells CASSLGQGNYGYTF. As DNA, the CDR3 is TGTGCCAGCAGCTTAGGACAGGGGAACTATGGCTACACCTTC.

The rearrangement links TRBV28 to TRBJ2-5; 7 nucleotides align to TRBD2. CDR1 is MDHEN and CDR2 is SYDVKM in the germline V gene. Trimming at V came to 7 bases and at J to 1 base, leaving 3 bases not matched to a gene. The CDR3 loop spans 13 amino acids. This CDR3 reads CASTLAVQETQYF. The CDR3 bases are TGTGCCAGCACCCTAGCGGTCCAAGAGACCCAGTACTTC.

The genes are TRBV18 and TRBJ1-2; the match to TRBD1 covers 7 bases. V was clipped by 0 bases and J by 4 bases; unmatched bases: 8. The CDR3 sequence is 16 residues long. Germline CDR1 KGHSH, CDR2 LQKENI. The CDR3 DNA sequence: TGTGCCAGCTCACCACCCGGCAAGGACAGGACCTATGGCTACACCTTC. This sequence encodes CASSPPGKDRTYGYTF. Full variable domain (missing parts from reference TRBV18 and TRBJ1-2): NAGVMQNPRHLVRRRGQEARLRCSPMKGHSHVYWYRQLPEEGLKFMVYLQKENIIDESGMPKERFSAEFPKEGPSILRIQQVVRGDSAAYFCASSPPGKDRTYGYTFGSGTRLTVV.

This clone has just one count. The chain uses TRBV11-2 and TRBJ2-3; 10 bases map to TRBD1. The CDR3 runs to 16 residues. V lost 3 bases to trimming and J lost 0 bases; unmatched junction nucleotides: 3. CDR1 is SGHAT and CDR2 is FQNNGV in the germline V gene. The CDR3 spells CASSFRTGGSTDTQYF. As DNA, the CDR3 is TGTGCCAGCAGCTTCCGGACAGGGGGGAGCACAGATACGCAGTATTTT.

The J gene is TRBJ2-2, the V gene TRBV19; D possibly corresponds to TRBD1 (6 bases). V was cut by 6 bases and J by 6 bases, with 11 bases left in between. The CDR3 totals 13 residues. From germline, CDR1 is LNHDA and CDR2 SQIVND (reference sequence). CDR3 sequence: CASRLQGSGELFF. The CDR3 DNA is TGTGCCAGTAGGCTACAGGGATCCGGGGAGCTGTTTTTT. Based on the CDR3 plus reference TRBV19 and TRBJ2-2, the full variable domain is DGGITQSPKYLFRKEGQNVTLSCEQNLNHDAMYWYRQDPGQGLRLIYYSQIVNDFQKGDIAEGYSVSREKKESFPLTVTSAQKNPTAFYLCASRLQGSGELFFGEGSRLTVL.

The chain's CDR3 is CASSPTLLAGNTGELFF. The CDR3 DNA sequence: TGTGCCAGCAGCCCCACGTTACTAGCGGGAAACACCGGGGAGCTGTTTTTT. This rearrangement joins TRBV7-7 to TRBJ2-2, with 10 bases fitting TRBD2. The CDR3 covers 17 residues. Germline V lookup: CDR1 SSHAT, CDR2 FNYEAQ (reference sequence). After removal of 5 bases from V and 2 bases from J, the junction contained 8 bases not matched to a gene.

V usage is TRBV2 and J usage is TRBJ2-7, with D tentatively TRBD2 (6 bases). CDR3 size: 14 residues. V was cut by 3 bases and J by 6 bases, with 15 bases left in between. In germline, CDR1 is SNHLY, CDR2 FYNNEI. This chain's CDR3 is CASSEGRVGGEQYF. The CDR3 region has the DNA TGTGCCAGCAGTGAGGGCAGGGTCGGGGGCGAGCAGTACTTC.

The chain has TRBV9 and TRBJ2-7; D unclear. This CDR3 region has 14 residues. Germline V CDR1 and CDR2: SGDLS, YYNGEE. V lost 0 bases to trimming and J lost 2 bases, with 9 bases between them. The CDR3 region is CASSVAGSTYEQYF. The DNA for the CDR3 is TGTGCCAGCAGCGTAGCTGGCAGTACCTACGAGCAGTACTTC.

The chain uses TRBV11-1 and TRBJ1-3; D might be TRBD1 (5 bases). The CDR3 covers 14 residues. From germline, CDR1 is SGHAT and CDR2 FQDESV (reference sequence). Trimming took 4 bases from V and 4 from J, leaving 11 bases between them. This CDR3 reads CASSSRVSGNTIYF. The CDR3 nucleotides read TGTGCCAGCAGCTCCAGGGTCTCCGGAAACACCATATATTTT.

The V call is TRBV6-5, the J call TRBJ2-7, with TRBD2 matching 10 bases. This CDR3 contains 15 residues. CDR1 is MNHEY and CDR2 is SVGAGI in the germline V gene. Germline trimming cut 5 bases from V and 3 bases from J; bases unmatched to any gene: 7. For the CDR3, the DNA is TGTGCCAGCAGTCTCGTAGCGGGGGGCCACTACGAGCAGTACTTC. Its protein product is CASSLVAGGHYEQYF.

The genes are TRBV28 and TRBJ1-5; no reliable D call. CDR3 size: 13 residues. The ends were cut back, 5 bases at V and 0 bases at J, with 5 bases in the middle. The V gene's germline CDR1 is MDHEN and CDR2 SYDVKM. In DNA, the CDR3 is TGTGCCAGCAGTGACTATAGCAATCAGCCCCAGCATTTT. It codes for CASSDYSNQPQHF.

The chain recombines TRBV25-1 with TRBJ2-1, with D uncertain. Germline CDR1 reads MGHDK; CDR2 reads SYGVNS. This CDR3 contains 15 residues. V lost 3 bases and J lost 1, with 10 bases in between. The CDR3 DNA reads TGTGCCAGCAGTGATACTGGGCTATCCTACAATGAGCAGTTCTTC. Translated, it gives CASSDTGLSYNEQFF.

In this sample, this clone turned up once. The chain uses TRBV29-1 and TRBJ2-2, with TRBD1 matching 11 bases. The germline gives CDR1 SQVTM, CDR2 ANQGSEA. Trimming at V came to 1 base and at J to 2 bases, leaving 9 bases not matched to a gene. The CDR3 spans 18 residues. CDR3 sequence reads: CSVEGTGGVKPNTGELFF. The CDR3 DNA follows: TGCAGCGTTGAAGGGACAGGGGGCGTAAAACCTAACACCGGGGAGCTGTTTTTT.

The CDR3 reads CASSGGASGGDGEQFF. CDR3 bases: TGTGCCAGCAGTGGGGGGGCTAGCGGGGGAGATGGTGAGCAGTTCTTC. The chain couples TRBV2 to TRBJ2-1; 10 bases align to TRBD2. The CDR3 sequence is 16 residues long. CDR1 is SNHLY, CDR2 FYNNEI, per germline. J gave up 9 bases and V 4 bases, and 12 bases lay outside the gene matches.

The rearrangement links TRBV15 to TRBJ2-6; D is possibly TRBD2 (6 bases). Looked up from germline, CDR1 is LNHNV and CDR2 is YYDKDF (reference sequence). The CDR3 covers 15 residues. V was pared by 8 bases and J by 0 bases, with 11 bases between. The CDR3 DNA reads TGTGCCACCCTACCCGGGGGCTCTGGGGCCAACGTCCTGACTTTC. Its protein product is CATLPGGSGANVLTF.

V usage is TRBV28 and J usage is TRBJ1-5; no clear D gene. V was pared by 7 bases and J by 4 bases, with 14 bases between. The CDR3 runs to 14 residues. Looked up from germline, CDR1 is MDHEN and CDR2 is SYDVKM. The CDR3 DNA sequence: TGTGCCAGCACCGATACAGCTGTGAATCAGCCCCAGCATTTT. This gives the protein CASTDTAVNQPQHF.